A selection of T cell receptor beta chains follows, all from one sample in a study of graft-versus-host responses after intestinal transplantation. Only in-frame clones appear in the TCRdb table, and some are missing; sequencing was by immunoSEQ multiplex PCR. The sample carries 77,000 or so clones, approximately 90% recorded once. This sample comprised PBMCs, obtained 98 days after intestinal transplantation. The origin of the receptors is a human patient who received an intestinal transplant, so some T cells may come from the graft donor. The CDR3 runs from the conserved cysteine through the conserved F or W. Fields, in order: D gene, J gene, clone size, V gene, CDR3 protein, CDR3 DNA. The D gene is left open where the match is weak. Clone size is shown for a subset of rows, as once, few, many or a class of expanded clone.

>-|TRBJ1-4|-|TRBV19
CASSLTTTGEKLFF
TGTGCCAGTAGTCTTACAACTACAGGTGAAAAACTGTTTTTT
>-|TRBJ2-7|-|TRBV10-1
CASSGGGYEQYF
TGCGCCAGCAGTGGAGGAGGTTACGAGCAGTACTTC
>TRBD1|TRBJ1-2|-|TRBV16
CASSLLQGWGYTF
TGTGCCAGCAGCCTTCTACAGGGGTGGGGCTACACCTTC
>-|TRBJ2-2|-|TRBV29-1
CSVARRGAGELFF
TGCAGCGTTGCCCGACGAGGGGCCGGGGAGCTGTTTTTT
>TRBD1|TRBJ1-2|-|TRBV11-2
CASSLDGDRGPASYTF
TGTGCCAGCAGCTTAGATGGGGACAGGGGGCCGGCGAGCTACACCTTC
>-|TRBJ2-1|-|TRBV7-3
CASSLKADRNEQFF
TGTGCCAGCAGCTTAAAGGCCGATCGCAATGAGCAGTTCTTC
>-|TRBJ1-3|-|TRBV7-9
CASSADSVGNTIYF
TGTGCCAGCAGCGCGGACAGCGTTGGAAACACCATATATTTT
>-|TRBJ2-7|-|TRBV27
CARLGTWVYEQYF
TGTGCCAGGCTAGGGACCTGGGTCTACGAGCAGTACTTC
>-|TRBJ1-4|-|TRBV5-4
CASSLKGGTNEKLFF
TGTGCCAGCAGCTTGAAAGGGGGGACTAATGAAAAACTGTTTTTT
>-|TRBJ2-1|once|TRBV15
CATSRGWQGRNNEQFF
TGTGCCACCAGCAGAGGTTGGCAGGGTCGAAACAATGAGCAGTTCTTC
>-|TRBJ2-1|-|TRBV6-5
CASSYRGASSYNEQFF
TGTGCCAGCAGTTACCGCGGAGCGAGCTCCTACAATGAGCAGTTCTTC
>TRBD2|TRBJ2-7|-|TRBV28
CASRQTSVGPGGEQYF
TGTGCCAGCAGACAGACTAGCGTAGGTCCGGGGGGGGAGCAGTACTTC
>-|TRBJ2-7|-|TRBV2
CASSEQLIGEQYF
TGTGCCAGCAGTGAACAGTTAATCGGCGAGCAGTACTTC